This TCR beta chain was found in a study of T cells in localized non-small cell lung cancer. Whole-study findings and limits: Investigators sequenced only a single tumor region, leaving heterogeneity possible. Researchers found a median approximately 55 of the top 100 tumor clones in adjacent lung. Measurement of T cell clonality placed uninvolved adjacent lung highest, above the level in tumor.

Germline V gene data show CDR1 as MNHNS and CDR2 as SASEGT. The germline V and J ends were trimmed by 4 bases and 2 bases, with 21 bases remaining between them. This CDR3 is built from 18 residues. Comments on this clone: Its target is unknown.

Sequencing used immunoSEQ multiplex PCR; TCRdb keeps in-frame clones, though not all of them. The sample lists approximately 30,000 clones; 70% to 90% were seen once. The sequenced sample was peripheral blood, obtained before any cancer treatment. This TCR was recovered from a woman between 18 and 50 years old with stage I lung adenocarcinoma. The chain is built from TRBV6-1 and TRBJ1-5; weak D call: TRBD1 (6 bases). The CDR3 sequence: CASSGWDMTGEGNQPQHF. DNA of the CDR3: TGTGCCAGCAGTGGCTGGGACATGACAGGCGAGGGCAATCAGCCCCAGCATTTT.